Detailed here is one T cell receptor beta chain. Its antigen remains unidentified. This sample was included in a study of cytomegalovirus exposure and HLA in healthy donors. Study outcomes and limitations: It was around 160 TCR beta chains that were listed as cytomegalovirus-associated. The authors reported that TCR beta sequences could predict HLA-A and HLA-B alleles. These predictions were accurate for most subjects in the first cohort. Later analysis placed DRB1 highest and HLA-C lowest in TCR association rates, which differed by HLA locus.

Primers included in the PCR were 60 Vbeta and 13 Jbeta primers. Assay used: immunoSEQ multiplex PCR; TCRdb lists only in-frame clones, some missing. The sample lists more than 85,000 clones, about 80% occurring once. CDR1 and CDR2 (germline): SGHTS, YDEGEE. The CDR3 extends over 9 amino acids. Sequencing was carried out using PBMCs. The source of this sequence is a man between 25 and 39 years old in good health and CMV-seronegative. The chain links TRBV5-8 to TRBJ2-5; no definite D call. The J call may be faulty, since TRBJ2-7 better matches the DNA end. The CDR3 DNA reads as TGTGCCAGCAGCTACGAGCAGTACTTC. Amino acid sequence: CASSYEQYF.